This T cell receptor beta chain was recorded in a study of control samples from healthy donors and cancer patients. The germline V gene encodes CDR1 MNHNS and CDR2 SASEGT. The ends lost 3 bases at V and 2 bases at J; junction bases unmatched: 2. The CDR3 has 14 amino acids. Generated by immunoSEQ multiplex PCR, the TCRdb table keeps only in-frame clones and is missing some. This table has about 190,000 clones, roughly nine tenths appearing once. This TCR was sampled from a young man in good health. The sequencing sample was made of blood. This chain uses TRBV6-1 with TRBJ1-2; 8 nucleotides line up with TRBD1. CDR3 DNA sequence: TGTGCCAGCAGTGACCGGACAGGGAACTATGGCTACACCTTC. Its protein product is CASSDRTGNYGYTF.